One and the same sample provided the 28 T cell receptor beta chains below, sequenced in a study of blood T cell repertoires in COVID-19 (dated by TCRdb to between 2020 and 2021). Library generation was performed with the immunoSEQ multiplex PCR assay. This immuneACCESS table, as held by TCRdb, lists in-frame sequences with V and J called but not all clones. Of the missing ones, under half trace to an unresolved V gene in checked studies; the others have no known cause. The sample data list roughly 200,000 clones, and roughly 83% of these were observed just once. The leading ten clones occupy about 7% of the sample. Sequenced input: peripheral blood. These receptors were taken from a woman aged 35 to 49 with COVID-19, enrolled during active disease.

The chain links TRBV5-1 to TRBJ1-1, with D unresolved. The CDR3 consists of 12 residues. The germline gives CDR1 SGHRS, CDR2 YFSETQ. V was cut by 3 bases and J by 8 bases, with 11 bases left in between. CDR3: CASSSSTGEAFF. The CDR3 bases are TGCGCCAGCAGCTCCTCGACGGGGGAAGCTTTCTTT.

The CDR3 protein is CASTLAGTNTGELFF. In DNA form, the CDR3 reads TGTGCCAGTACACTAGCGGGCACGAACACCGGGGAGCTGTTTTTT. This chain joins TRBV5-4 and TRBJ2-2, with TRBD2 matching 9 bases. Per germline, CDR1 SGHNT and CDR2 YYREEE (reference sequence). The V segment lost 8 bases and the J segment 0 bases; nucleotides outside the gene matches: 5. The CDR3 loop spans 15 amino acids.

The table lists this clone with a count of one. DNA of the CDR3: TGTGCCAGCAGCTTAGGGGCTTACAGGGAGCTGTTTTTT. Its translation: CASSLGAYRELFF. The chain employs TRBV7-6 and TRBJ2-2; D ambiguous. The V gene lost 1 base and the J gene lost 9 bases, with 9 bases spanning the gap. The CDR3 loop spans 13 amino acids. Per germline, CDR1 SGHVS and CDR2 FNYEAQ. Full variable domain (outside the CDR3, taken from reference TRBV7-6 and TRBJ2-2): GAGVSQSPRYKVTKRGQDVALRCDPISGHVSLYWYRQALGQGPEFLTYFNYEAQQDKSGLPNDRFSAERPEGSISTLTIQRTEQRDSAMYRCASSLGAYRELFFGEGSRLTVL.

This rearrangement joins TRBV10-3 to TRBJ1-4; TRBD1 agrees at 10 bases. After removal of 6 bases from V and 4 bases from J, the junction contained 2 bases not matched to a gene. Germline values: CDR1 ENHRY, CDR2 SYGVKD. CDR3 size: 14 residues. CDR3 sequence: CAIRGQGSNEKLFF. Written as DNA, the CDR3 is TGTGCCATCAGGGGACAGGGGAGTAATGAAAAACTGTTTTTT.

The gene calls are TRBV10-3 and TRBJ1-4; D ambiguous. V dropped 4 bases and J dropped 4 bases, with 4 bases sitting between them. Germline CDR1 and CDR2: ENHRY and SYGVKD. The CDR3 length is 12 residues. This chain's CDR3 is CAISAFNEKLFF. Here the CDR3 DNA reads TGTGCCATCAGTGCCTTTAATGAAAAACTGTTTTTT.

This clone was seen a single time. The chain carries TRBV5-4 and TRBJ2-2; 9 bases are a match to TRBD1. The V gene end was trimmed by 2 bases and the J gene end by 2 bases; junction bases not matched to a gene: 1. There are 15 residues in the CDR3. Germline lookup yields CDR1 SGHNT and CDR2 YYREEE (reference sequence). CDR3 loop: CASSLTGGNTGELFF. CDR3 bases: TGTGCCAGCAGCTTAACAGGGGGCAACACCGGGGAGCTGTTTTTT.

The chain employs TRBV12-3 or TRBV12-4 and TRBJ2-5, with a weak D call TRBD1 (6 bases). The CDR3 covers 13 residues. V lost 6 bases and J lost 9, with 17 bases in between. The CDR3 nucleotides read TGTGCCAGCAGCGCTGGACAGTATAGGGCCCAGTACTTC. The encoded protein is CASSAGQYRAQYF.

The sample holds one count of this clone. At one boundary the junction diverges from the germline segment, which might be a read error. This rearrangement joins TRBV7-7 to TRBJ2-1, with D hard to call. This CDR3 contains 15 residues. Germline loops: CDR1 SSHAT, CDR2 FNYEAQ (reference sequence). In DNA form, the CDR3 reads TGTGCTAGCAGCTCGACACCAAGCTCCTACAATGAGCAGTTCTTC. It is translated as CASSSTPSSYNEQFF.

This chain connects TRBV28 to TRBJ2-7, with no clear D. The CDR3 sequence is 13 residues long. In germline, CDR1 is MDHEN, CDR2 SYDVKM. V was pared by 7 bases and J by 0 bases, with 10 bases between. DNA of the CDR3: TGTGCCAGCAACGTTGGCAGCTCCTACGAGCAGTACTTC. This codes for CASNVGSSYEQYF.

The chain uses TRBV25-1 and TRBJ1-5, with 7 bases that match TRBD1. Losses at the gene ends were 8 bases for V and 1 base for J; bases not matched to a gene: 8. CDR3 length: 15 amino acids. The germline V gene encodes CDR1 MGHDK and CDR2 SYGVNS. Here the CDR3 DNA reads TGTGCCAGCCAACTCGGGACAGACAGCAATCAGCCCCAGCATTTT. Protein product: CASQLGTDSNQPQHF.

The V gene is TRBV14, the J gene TRBJ1-1, with unresolved D. In germline, CDR1 is SGHDN, CDR2 FVKESK. The CDR3 sequence is 15 residues long. V was trimmed by 0 bases and J by 3 bases, leaving 11 bases between them. The CDR3 nucleotides read TGTGCCAGCAGCCAAGAGATAAGGAGAGACACTGAAGCTTTCTTT. It is translated as CASSQEIRRDTEAFF. The complete variable domain, with remaining parts taken from reference TRBV14 and TRBJ1-1, reads EAGVTQFPSHSVIEKGQTVTLRCDPISGHDNLYWYRRVMGKEIKFLLHFVKESKQDESGMPNNRFLAERTGGTYSTLKVQPAELEDSGVYFCASSQEIRRDTEAFFGQGTRLTVV.

This rearrangement joins TRBV5-4 to TRBJ1-5; a possible D gene is TRBD1 (6 bases). V shed 4 bases and J shed 0 bases, with 11 bases lying between them. Germline V gives CDR1 SGHNT, CDR2 YYREEE (reference sequence). The CDR3 has 15 amino acids. The CDR3 region is CASSPGTNSNQPQHF. The CDR3 DNA reads TGTGCCAGCAGCCCCGGGACAAATAGCAATCAGCCCCAGCATTTT.

In its sample, this clone was seen once. J is TRBJ2-7 and V is TRBV12-5, with 8 nucleotides matching TRBD1. The CDR3 is made up of 15 amino acids. The germline CDR1 and CDR2 sequences are LGHNT and FRNRAP. Trimming cost V 4 bases and J 2 bases; bases outside gene matches: 7. The CDR3 sequence is CASGSGQGKAYEQYF. The CDR3, as DNA: TGTGCTAGTGGTTCTGGACAGGGCAAAGCCTACGAGCAGTACTTC.

The chain links TRBV21-1 to TRBJ2-7; the table's D call, TRBD1, has no DNA check behind it. TRBV21-1 is reported as a pseudogene. The CDR3 extends over 17 amino acids. CDR3 nucleotides: TGTGCCAGCAGCAAAACCGACAGGGGAGTCCAATTACGCGAGCAGTACTTC. As protein: CASSKTDRGVQLREQYF.

This chain joins TRBV7-8 and TRBJ2-3; 7 bases fit TRBD2. Germline CDR1 reads SGHVS; CDR2 reads FQNEAQ. V trimming: 3 bases; J trimming: 2 bases; junction bases outside the gene matches: 20. The CDR3 is made up of 20 amino acids. The CDR3 DNA reads TGTGCCAGCAGCTTTCCACGGGTACGGACACGGGGGGTCCACACAGATACGCAGTATTTT. As protein: CASSFPRVRTRGVHTDTQYF. Full variable domain (missing parts from reference TRBV7-8 and TRBJ2-3): GAGVSQSPRYKVAKRGQDVALRCDPISGHVSLFWYQQALGQGPEFLTYFQNEAQLDKSGLPSDRFFAERPEGSVSTLKIQRTQQEDSAVYLCASSFPRVRTRGVHTDTQYFGPGTRLTVL.

The genes are TRBV29-1 and TRBJ2-4; the D gene is possibly TRBD2 (6 bases). The ends were cut back, 5 bases at V and 0 bases at J, with 11 bases in the middle. Germline CDR1 and CDR2: SQVTM and ANQGSEA. CDR3 length: 14 residues. The CDR3 DNA follows: TGCAGCGTTCGGGAGACCCTAGCCAAAAACATTCAGTACTTC. The encoded protein is CSVRETLAKNIQYF. Based on the CDR3 plus reference TRBV29-1 and TRBJ2-4, the full variable domain is SAVISQKPSRDICQRGTSLTIQCQVDSQVTMMFWYRQQPGQSLTLIATANQGSEATYESGFVIDKFPISRPNLTFSTLTVSNMSPEDSSIYLCSVRETLAKNIQYFGAGTRLSVL.

This clone was seen more than once but under ten times. This sequence joins TRBV5-6 and TRBJ1-6, with 8 bases that match TRBD1. Looked up from germline, CDR1 is SGHDT and CDR2 is YYEEEE. V lost 2 bases, J lost 9 bases, and 19 bases stayed unmatched. The CDR3 is 19 residues long. CDR3: CASSLAPAGTGLEFSPLHF. In DNA form, the CDR3 reads TGTGCCAGCAGCTTAGCCCCCGCCGGGACAGGCCTAGAGTTTTCACCCCTCCACTTT. Full variable domain (outside the CDR3, taken from reference TRBV5-6 and TRBJ1-6): DAGVTQSPTHLIKTRGQQVTLRCSPKSGHDTVSWYQQALGQGPQFIFQYYEEEERQRGNFPDRFSGHQFPNYSSELNVNALLLGDSALYLCASSLAPAGTGLEFSPLHFGNGTRLTVT.

The chain is built from TRBV6-2 or TRBV6-3 and TRBJ1-1; D is perhaps TRBD1 (6 bases). The CDR3 loop spans 16 amino acids. Germline V gives CDR1 MNHEY, CDR2 SVGEGT. Trimming removed 2 bases from V and 0 bases from J, with 13 bases in between. This CDR3 is CASSYHRTDLNTEAFF. For the CDR3, the DNA is TGTGCCAGCAGTTACCACAGGACAGACCTGAACACTGAAGCTTTCTTT.

The chain uses TRBV7-9 and TRBJ2-3; 10 nucleotides match TRBD1. Trimming cost V 5 bases and J 2 bases; bases outside gene matches: 7. The germline V gene encodes CDR1 SEHNR and CDR2 FQNEAQ (reference sequence). CDR3 size: 16 residues. The CDR3 is CASSPPGTGVTDTQYF. As DNA, the CDR3 is TGTGCCAGCAGCCCCCCCGGGACAGGGGTCACAGATACGCAGTATTTT.

The CDR3 DNA sequence: TGTGCCAGCAGCCGAGGGGGGGTTAATGAAAAACTGTTTTTT. This translates into CASSRGGVNEKLFF. This chain connects TRBV7-8 to TRBJ1-4; tentative D call: TRBD1 (6 bases). Trimming removed 5 bases at V and 4 bases at J, with 11 bases between. CDR1 and CDR2 (germline): SGHVS, FQNEAQ. The CDR3 spans 14 residues.

Concerning this clone itself: The junction and the germline gene differ at one end; a read error may be behind it. This sequence joins TRBV7-2 and TRBJ1-1; TRBD1 might be the D (6 bases). Per germline, CDR1 SGHTA and CDR2 FQGNSA. The CDR3 has 15 residues. The CDR3 coding sequence is TGTGCCAGCAGCTTACAGCAGGGGCTGATCAATCTTGGGGCCTTT. It translates to CASSLQQGLINLGAF. Using reference TRBV7-2 and TRBJ1-1 for the parts outside the CDR3, the full variable domain is GAGVSQSPSNKVTEKGKDVELRCDPISGHTALYWYRQSLGQGLEFLIYFQGNSAPDKSGLPSDRFSAERTGGSVSTLTIQRTQQEDSAVYLCASSLQQGLINLGAFGQGTRLTVV.

The chain carries TRBV2 and TRBJ2-1; 7 bases map to TRBD1. V was clipped by 6 bases and J by 5 bases; unmatched bases: 4. This CDR3 region has 13 residues. Germline assignment: CDR1 SNHLY and CDR2 FYNNEI. CDR3 sequence reads: CASRRGTDNEQFF. DNA for the CDR3: TGTGCCAGCAGGAGGGGGACAGACAATGAGCAGTTCTTC.

This clone was detected only once. The rearrangement uses TRBV18 and TRBJ1-2; no definite D call. V lost 6 bases and J 3 bases, leaving 8 bases between the germline ends. The CDR3 has 12 amino acids. Germline lookup yields CDR1 KGHSH and CDR2 LQKENI. CDR3 loop: CASSRQDYGYTF. CDR3 DNA sequence: TGTGCCAGCTCCCGACAAGACTATGGCTACACCTTC.

The chain uses TRBV14 and TRBJ2-7, with D possibly TRBD1 on 5 matching bases. Per the germline V gene, CDR1 is SGHDN and CDR2 is FVKESK. Between the trimmed V and J ends, which lost 1 base and 2 bases, there was a span of 18 bases. The CDR3 contains 17 residues. This chain's CDR3 is CASSQASLGPGPYEQYF. The CDR3 DNA is TGTGCCAGCAGCCAAGCCTCGTTGGGGCCAGGGCCCTACGAGCAGTACTTC. Using reference TRBV14 and TRBJ2-7 for the parts outside the CDR3, the full variable domain is EAGVTQFPSHSVIEKGQTVTLRCDPISGHDNLYWYRRVMGKEIKFLLHFVKESKQDESGMPNNRFLAERTGGTYSTLKVQPAELEDSGVYFCASSQASLGPGPYEQYFGPGTRLTVT.

This rearrangement joins TRBV27 to TRBJ2-2; TRBD1 is a possible D gene (7 bases). Trimming took 6 bases from V and 2 from J, leaving 13 bases between them. Germline V gene sequence: CDR1 MNHEY, CDR2 SMNVEV (reference sequence). The CDR3 loop spans 15 amino acids. CDR3 in amino acids: CASREGAFNTGELFF. Written as DNA, the CDR3 is TGTGCCAGCAGGGAGGGGGCGTTTAACACCGGGGAGCTGTTTTTT.

The chain employs TRBV7-9 and TRBJ2-7; weak D call: TRBD1 (5 bases). Trimming took off 4 bases at V and 4 bases at J, with 23 bases between the two ends. Per germline, CDR1 SEHNR and CDR2 FQNEAQ (reference sequence). The CDR3 loop spans 17 amino acids. DNA of the CDR3: TGTGCCAGCAGCTCGCAGGGAACCCCCGGCGTGGGGTACGAGCAGTACTTC. Translating gives CASSSQGTPGVGYEQYF. Supplemented by reference TRBV7-9 and TRBJ2-7, the full variable domain reads DTGVSQNPRHKITKRGQNVTFRCDPISEHNRLYWYRQTLGQGPEFLTYFQNEAQLEKSRLLSDRFSAERPKGSFSTLEIQRTEQGDSAMYLCASSSQGTPGVGYEQYFGPGTRLTVT.

The V call is TRBV6-5, the J call TRBJ1-2; D call uncertain. The CDR3 sequence is 13 residues long. The germline V gene encodes CDR1 MNHEY and CDR2 SVGAGI. With 5 bases removed from V and 7 bases from J, the gap between germline ends came to 14 bases. CDR3 in amino acids: CASSPARAGGYTF. DNA for the CDR3: TGTGCCAGCAGTCCCGCGAGGGCGGGTGGCTACACCTTC.

The rearrangement links TRBV5-1 to TRBJ1-2, with TRBD1 matching over 7 bases. J lost 7 bases, V lost 7 bases, and 10 bases had no gene match. CDR1 and CDR2 from the germline V gene are SGHRS and YFSETQ. The length of the CDR3 is 13 residues. The CDR3 spells CASFDRQGGGYTF. CDR3 nucleotides: TGCGCCAGCTTCGATCGACAGGGAGGTGGCTACACCTTC.